This T cell receptor (beta chain) was found in a study of CD8+ T cells in alopecia areata. Sample treatment: oral pan-JAK inhibitor, 5-10 mg twice daily. Per the germline V gene, CDR1 is SGHTA and CDR2 is FQGNSA. The CDR3 is made up of 14 amino acids. The V end lost 5 bases, the J end lost 0 bases, and 11 bases lay between the germline ends. RNA extraction was followed by reverse transcription into cDNA, which acted as the sequencing template. Data came from immunoSEQ multiplex PCR; TCRdb stores just in-frame clones and leaves some out. The sample holds approximately 210,000 clones, 45% to 75% seen once.

The sequence derives from a human donor with alopecia areata. V and J are TRBV7-2 and TRBJ2-7, with D possibly TRBD2 on 6 matching bases. The sequenced sample was CD4+ T cells sorted from blood, obtained at week 4, from a patient treated with tofacitinib. The CDR3 DNA is TGTGCCAGCAGCCACGGGGGAAGCTCCTACGAGCAGTACTTC. This gives the protein CASSHGGSSYEQYF. Filled out from reference TRBV7-2 and TRBJ2-7, the complete variable domain reads GAGVSQSPSNKVTEKGKDVELRCDPISGHTALYWYRQSLGQGLEFLIYFQGNSAPDKSGLPSDRFSAERTGGSVSTLTIQRTQQEDSAVYLCASSHGGSSYEQYFGPGTRLTVT.